This TCR beta chain was sequenced for a study of control samples from healthy donors and cancer patients. The table came from immunoSEQ multiplex PCR; TCRdb's copy has only in-frame clones and leaves some out. Here the sample spans some 100,000 clones, approximately 90% being singletons. The TCR sequence derives from a man under 40 in good health. The sequencing input was blood.

This CDR3 is CASSLVRTEDTEAFF. In DNA, the CDR3 is TGTGCCAGCAGCTTAGTCCGGACAGAGGATACTGAAGCTTTCTTT. The rearrangement links TRBV7-8 to TRBJ1-1; D perhaps matches TRBD1 (6 bases). CDR3 length: 15 amino acids. The V gene lost 1 base and the J gene lost 5 bases, with 14 bases spanning the gap. Looked up from germline, CDR1 is SGHVS and CDR2 is FQNEAQ.